Listed below are T cell receptor beta chains from one sample, sequenced in a study of blood T cell repertoires in COVID-19. The protocol was immunoSEQ multiplex PCR, while the TCRdb copy is restricted to in-frame clones and leaves out a portion. In the table there are hundreds of thousands of clones, about nine tenths of which are singletons. Input material: peripheral blood. The receptors derive from a woman between 25 and 40 years old with active or convalescent COVID-19. Each CDR3 is given with its conserved first and last residue. D genes are given only for firm matches. The size of a clone is reported for some rows only, either as once, few or many, or as a class for expanded clones.

>TRBV27|.|.|TRBJ1-2
TGTGCCAGCAGTTACAGCACGAACTATGGCTACACCTTC
CASSYSTNYGYTF
>TRBV7-9|.|.|TRBJ2-5
TGTGCCAGCTGCCTGGACAGCAAAGAGACCCAGTACTTC
CASCLDSKETQYF
>TRBV19|.|TRBD1|TRBJ1-4
TGTGCCAGTAGTATAGGACAGGGCGGAGAAAAACTGTTTTTT
CASSIGQGGEKLFF
>TRBV5-4|.|.|TRBJ1-1
TGTGCCAGCAGCTTTAAGGACAGTAACACTGAAGCTTTCTTT
CASSFKDSNTEAFF
>TRBV7-8|once|TRBD1|TRBJ2-7
TGTGCCAGCAGCTACACAGGGGCGAGCGAGCAGTACTTC
CASSYTGASEQYF
>TRBV11-1|once|.|TRBJ2-5
TGTGCCAGCAGCCCCCGGACTGGGAAAGAGACCCAGTACTTC
CASSPRTGKETQYF
>TRBV7-8|.|.|TRBJ1-2
TGTGCCAGCAGCTTAGCCCGCGGCCGCAGCCTCGATGGCTACACCTTC
CASSLARGRSLDGYTF
>TRBV5-1|.|.|TRBJ1-2
TGCGCCAGCGGCTCCTCTTCTAACTATGGCTACACCTTC
CASGSSSNYGYTF
>TRBV30|.|TRBD2|TRBJ2-7
TGTGCCTGGAGTGTACGACTAGCGGGCTACGAGCAGTACTTC
CAWSVRLAGYEQYF
>TRBV2|.|TRBD2|TRBJ2-7
TGTGCCAGCAGTGGGACTAGCGGACTCTACGAGCAGTACTTC
CASSGTSGLYEQYF